This T cell receptor beta chain was captured by sequencing in a study of shared clonotypes between healthy human individuals (dated by TCRdb to about 2020). Broadly, across the study: The cohort comprised a couple of women and three men aged 18 to 49 years. The study deeply sequenced blood TCR repertoires of five healthy adults to estimate repertoire size and the extent of clonotype sharing between individuals. Libraries were prepared and TCR repertoires were sequenced by different laboratories using diverse techniques, in order to increase sequencing depth and limit assay-specific biases. Between about 0.85 and 9.5 billion PBMCs per donor were obtained by leukapheresis. Beyond this particular receptor, the publication reports: Pairwise subsampling led to the expectation that sequencing depth would affect the degree of clonotype sharing among donors. The small number of donors limited the genetic and exposure-history diversity represented. Sampling was restricted to blood, and TCR repertoires in tissue are likely to differ from TCR repertoires in blood.

TCR CDR3 regions were amplified from genomic DNA by multiplex PCR using the deep immunoSEQ assay. For each cell subset, the extracted genomic DNA was distributed evenly across all wells of several immunoSEQ 96-well plates, and each plate served as one replicate. For unsorted PBMC, approximately 0.3 ug of genomic DNA, equivalent to approximately 30,000 T cell genomes, went into each replicate PCR. Ten immunoSEQ deep assay plates were used to sequence unsorted PBMC genomic DNA. Purified libraries were quantified with a Qubit 3.0 fluorometer, sized on a Bioanalyzer 2100, and re-quantified with the KAPA Library Quantification kit. A separate single-read 150-cycle Illumina NextSeq 550 flow cell was used to sequence each immunoSEQ 96-well plate. The authors' analysis ran thus. The immunoSEQ output contained only junctional sequences without quality scores, so filtering could not match that applied to full-length reads. To assign V/J genes and CDR3, sequences were annotated against IMGT germline references using PyIR, a Python wrapper for IgBLAST v1.9. Reads were removed for weak V/J assignments (E-value above 1e-6), missing CDR3, stop codons, out-of-frame junctions, or ambiguous translated residues. V3J clonotypes were defined as sequences sharing the same inferred V gene, J gene, and CDR3 amino acid sequence. The percentage overlap between two repertoires was calculated by dividing the number of shared unique clonotypes by the size of the smaller repertoire. Three approaches were used to assess repertoire richness: RTK rarefaction, the Chao1 estimator, and Recon v2.1 estimates of unobserved clonotypes. The clones in this table, taken by TCRdb from immuneACCESS, are in-frame only. Not every clone is retained; where verified, under half of the shortfall comes from an unresolved V gene, and the cause of the rest is unknown. The V and J calls and the clone size are those of that table, but D and trimming were determined from the DNA. The sample table shows about 490,000 clones, and about 72% are seen once. The ten most abundant clones make up about 12% of the sample.

From cysteine to phenylalanine, the CDR3 is 13 amino acids long. Just CDR3 DNA is preserved here, 39 bases in frame from base 1. From the germline V gene, CDR1 is MNHEY and CDR2 is SVGAGI. V and J are truncated by 2 bases and 2 bases respectively, leaving an intervening sequence of 5 bases. As to this clone: Its binding antigen is unknown. Per-base qualities were not stored, and no clone one base away is much larger.

Healthy HIV-negative adults with no recently reported acute infections or vaccinations were included as donors. Only Caucasian adults living in Nashville, Tennessee, USA were represented among the donors. In the unsorted samples, 70 million to 95 million PBMCs were counted, and genomic DNA was extracted using the QIAamp DNA Blood Mini kit. Blood was collected by leukapheresis, and PBMCs were isolated by Ficoll-Histopaque density gradient centrifugation and then cryopreserved in liquid nitrogen vapor phase. Sequencing was performed on PBMCs. The receptor was derived from a woman in her 40s in good health. Some clones in this sample may be carry-over from other donors' samples. The rearrangement joined TRBV6-5 to TRBJ2-3, with the D gene not confidently named. The bases read TGTGCCAGCAGTTACCCTACCACAGATACGCAGTATTTT. It translates as CASSYPTTDTQYF.